This T cell receptor beta chain was captured in a study of siplizumab effects on memory and regulatory T cells. Germline V CDR1 and CDR2: MNHEY, SVGAGI. Unmatched junction bases numbered 7, after V lost 11 bases and J lost 4 bases. This CDR3 region has 13 residues. On this clone itself: Its antigen is as yet unknown.

Repertoires were generated with immunoSEQ multiplex PCR, while TCRdb's copy carries only in-frame clones and drops some. The sample contains some 100,000 clones, 90% to 95% of which appear only once. General study points: Some alloreactive sequences were traceable to unstimulated CD4+ memory cells, and siplizumab significantly reduced them.

The sequenced sample consisted of Tregs sorted from blood. V and J are TRBV6-5 and TRBJ2-4; TRBD1 aligns across 8 bases. This clonotype was sampled from a human donor in good health. The CDR3 spells CAVDDRGKNIQYF. CDR3 DNA sequence: TGTGCCGTAGACGACAGGGGTAAAAACATTCAGTACTTC.